This T cell receptor (beta chain) was sequenced during a study of regulatory T cells in long-lasting Graves disease. Germline V gene lookup returns CDR1 SGHTA and CDR2 FQGNSA. CDR3 length: 15 residues. V lost 5 bases and J lost 4; bases outside the gene matches: 4. General study findings and limits: Since the sample size was small, accuracy may have been reduced.

This clonotype was seen a single time. Its antigen remains unknown. Time point in this sample: persistent/refractory GD, antithyroid drugs over 5 years with positive TRAb. PBMC RNA was the source of the TCR library. In building TCR beta libraries, iRepertoire HTBI primers were used together with Arm-PCR of CDR3 regions. TCRdb called the multiplex PCR reads again in MiXCR, with one record for every CDR3 protein. Among some 430,000 distinct CDR3 sequences, under 25% were seen once, and the ten largest hold approximately 6.4%. The source material was peripheral blood mononuclear cells (PBMCs), sampled when the disease was refractory, from a patient treated with antithyroid drugs. The J gene is TRBJ2-1, the V gene TRBV7-2; 11 bases align to TRBD2. This TCR derives from a female donor with Graves disease. CDR3 DNA sequence: TGTGCCAGCAGCCCGAGACTAGCGGGGTACAATGAGCAGTTCTTC. Protein product: CASSPRLAGYNEQFF. The full variable domain, its missing parts supplied by reference TRBV7-2 and TRBJ2-1, is GAGVSQSPSNKVTEKGKDVELRCDPISGHTALYWYRQSLGQGLEFLIYFQGNSAPDKSGLPSDRFSAERTGGSVSTLTIQRTQQEDSAVYLCASSPRLAGYNEQFFGPGTRLTVL.